Sequencing of this T cell receptor (beta chain) was carried out in a study of blood T cells in healthy people across ages. The second PCR ran roughly 6 to 12 cycles with a sample-barcoded 5' primer and J-beta primers. A single record per CDR3 protein comes from TCRdb applying MiXCR to the 5' RACE reads. The repertoire holds about 1,500,000 distinct CDR3 sequences, with roughly 45% as singletons. Healthy Caucasian individuals from Russia aged about 6 to 100 were enrolled as donors. Trimming removed 2 bases at V and 11 bases at J, with 13 bases between. This CDR3 spans 14 amino acids. Germline V gene sequence: CDR1 MGHDK, CDR2 SYGVNS.

This TCR was recovered from a young woman in good health. Sequencing used blood. The rearrangement joins TRBV25-1 to TRBJ1-6; D is undetermined. The DNA of the CDR3 is TGTGCCAGCAGTGAAAGTGGGTCGAGTCCACCCCTCCACTTT. Translation gives CASSESGSSPPLHF.